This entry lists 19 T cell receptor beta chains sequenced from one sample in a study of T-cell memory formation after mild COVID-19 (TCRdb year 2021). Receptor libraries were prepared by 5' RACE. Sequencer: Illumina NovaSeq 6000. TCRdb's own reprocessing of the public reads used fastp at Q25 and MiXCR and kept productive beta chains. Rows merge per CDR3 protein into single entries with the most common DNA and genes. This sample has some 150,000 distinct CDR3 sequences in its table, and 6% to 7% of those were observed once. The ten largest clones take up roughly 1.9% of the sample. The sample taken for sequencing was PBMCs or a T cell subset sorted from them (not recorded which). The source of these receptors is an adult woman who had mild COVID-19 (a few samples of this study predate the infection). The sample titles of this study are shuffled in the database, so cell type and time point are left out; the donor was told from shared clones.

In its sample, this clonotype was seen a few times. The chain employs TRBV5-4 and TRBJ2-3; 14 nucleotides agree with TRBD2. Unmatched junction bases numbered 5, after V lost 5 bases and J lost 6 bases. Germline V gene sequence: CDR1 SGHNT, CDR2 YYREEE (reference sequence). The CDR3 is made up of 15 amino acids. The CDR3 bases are TGTGCCAGCAGGGCGACTAGCGGGGGGGGCGATACGCAGTATTTT. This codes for CASRATSGGGDTQYF.

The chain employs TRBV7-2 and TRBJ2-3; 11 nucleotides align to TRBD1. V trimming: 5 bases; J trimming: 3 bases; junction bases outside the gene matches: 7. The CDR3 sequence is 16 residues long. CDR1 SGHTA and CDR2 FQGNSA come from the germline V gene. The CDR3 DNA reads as TGTGCCAGCAGCCGCCGGGACAGGGGGGGGACAGATACGCAGTATTTT. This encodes CASSRRDRGGTDTQYF.

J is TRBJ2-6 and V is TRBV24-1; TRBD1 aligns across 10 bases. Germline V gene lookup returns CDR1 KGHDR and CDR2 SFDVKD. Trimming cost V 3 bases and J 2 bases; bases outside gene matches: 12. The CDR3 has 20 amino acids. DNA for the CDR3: TGTGCCACCAGTGATCCCCGGTCGACAGGGGGCATGACTGGGGCCAACGTCCTGACTTTC. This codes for CATSDPRSTGGMTGANVLTF.

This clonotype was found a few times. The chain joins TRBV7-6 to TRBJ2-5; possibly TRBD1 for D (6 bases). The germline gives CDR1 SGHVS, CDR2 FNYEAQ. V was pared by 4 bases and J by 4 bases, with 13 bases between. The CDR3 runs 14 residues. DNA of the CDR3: TGTGCCAGCAGCTCGGACAGCTTTGGAGAGACCCAGTACTTC. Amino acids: CASSSDSFGETQYF.

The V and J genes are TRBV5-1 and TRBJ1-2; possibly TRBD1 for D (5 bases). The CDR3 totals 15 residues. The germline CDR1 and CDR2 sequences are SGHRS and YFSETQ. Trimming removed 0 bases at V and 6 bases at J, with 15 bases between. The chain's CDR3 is CASSLDGHGVDGYTF. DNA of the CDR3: TGCGCCAGCAGCTTGGACGGACACGGGGTGGATGGCTACACCTTC. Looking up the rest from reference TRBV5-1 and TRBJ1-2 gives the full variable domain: KAGVTQTPRYLIKTRGQQVTLSCSPISGHRSVSWYQQTPGQGLQFLFEYFSETQRNKGNFPGRFSGRQFSNSRSEMNVSTLELGDSALYLCASSLDGHGVDGYTFGSGTRLTVV.

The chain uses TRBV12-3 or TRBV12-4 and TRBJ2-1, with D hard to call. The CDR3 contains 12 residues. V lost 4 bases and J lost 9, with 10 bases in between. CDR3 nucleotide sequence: TGTGCCAGCAGTTCCCAGACACTTGAGCAGTTCTTC. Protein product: CASSSQTLEQFF.

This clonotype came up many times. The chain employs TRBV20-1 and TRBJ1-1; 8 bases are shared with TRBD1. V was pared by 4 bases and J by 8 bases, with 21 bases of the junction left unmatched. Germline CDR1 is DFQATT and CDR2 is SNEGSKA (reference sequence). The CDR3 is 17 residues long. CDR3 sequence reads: CSATIIGQGARQKEAFF. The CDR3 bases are TGCAGTGCTACAATTATCGGACAGGGCGCTCGTCAGAAAGAAGCTTTCTTT.

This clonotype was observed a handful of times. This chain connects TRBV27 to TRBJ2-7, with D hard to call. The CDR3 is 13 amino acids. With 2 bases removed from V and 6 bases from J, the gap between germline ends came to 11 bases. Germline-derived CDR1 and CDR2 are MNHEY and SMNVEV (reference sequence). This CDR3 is CASSLVYNVEQYF. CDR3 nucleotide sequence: TGTGCCAGCAGTTTAGTGTATAATGTCGAGCAGTACTTC.

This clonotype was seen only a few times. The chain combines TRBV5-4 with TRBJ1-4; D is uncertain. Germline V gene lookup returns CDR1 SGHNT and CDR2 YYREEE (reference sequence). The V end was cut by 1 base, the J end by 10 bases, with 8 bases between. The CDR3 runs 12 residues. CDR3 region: CASSLSRGKLFF. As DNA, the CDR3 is TGTGCCAGCAGCTTGTCGCGGGGAAAACTGTTTTTT.

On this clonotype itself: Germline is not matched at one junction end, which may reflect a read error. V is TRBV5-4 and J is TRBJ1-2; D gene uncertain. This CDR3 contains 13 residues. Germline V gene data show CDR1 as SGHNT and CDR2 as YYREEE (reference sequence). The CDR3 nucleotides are TGTGCCAGCAGCCTGCAGTTTGGGAATGGCTGCACCTTC. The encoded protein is CASSLQFGNGCTF.

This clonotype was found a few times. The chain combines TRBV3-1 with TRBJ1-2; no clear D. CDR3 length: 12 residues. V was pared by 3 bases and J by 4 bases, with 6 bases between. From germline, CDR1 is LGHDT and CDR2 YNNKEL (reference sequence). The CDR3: CASSQRVYGYTF. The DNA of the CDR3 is TGTGCCAGCAGCCAGAGGGTCTATGGCTACACCTTC.

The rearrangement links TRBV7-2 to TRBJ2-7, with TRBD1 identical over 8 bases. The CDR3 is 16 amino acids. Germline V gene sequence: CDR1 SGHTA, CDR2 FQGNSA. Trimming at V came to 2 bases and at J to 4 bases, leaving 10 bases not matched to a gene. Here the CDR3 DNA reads TGTGCCAGCAGCTTACAGAGGTCCAGGGGGCCTTACGAGCAGTACTTC. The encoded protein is CASSLQRSRGPYEQYF.

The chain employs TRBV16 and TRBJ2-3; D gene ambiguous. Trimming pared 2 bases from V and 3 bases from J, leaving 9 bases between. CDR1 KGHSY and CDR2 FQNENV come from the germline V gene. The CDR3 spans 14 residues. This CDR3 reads CASSQRLGTDTQYF. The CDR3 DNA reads TGTGCCAGCAGCCAACGGCTGGGAACAGATACGCAGTATTTT.

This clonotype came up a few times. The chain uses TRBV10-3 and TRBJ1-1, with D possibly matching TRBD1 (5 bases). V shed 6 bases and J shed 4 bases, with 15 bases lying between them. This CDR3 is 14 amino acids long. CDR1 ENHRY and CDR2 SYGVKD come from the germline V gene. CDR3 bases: TGTGCCATCAGCTGGGAGCAGAGGGGCACTGAAGCTTTCTTT. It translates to CAISWEQRGTEAFF.

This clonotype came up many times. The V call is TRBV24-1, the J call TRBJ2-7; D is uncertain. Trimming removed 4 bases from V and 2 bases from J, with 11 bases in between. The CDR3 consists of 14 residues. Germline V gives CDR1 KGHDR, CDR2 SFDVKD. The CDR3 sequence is CATSDPPPAYEQYF. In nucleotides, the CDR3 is TGTGCCACCAGTGACCCCCCACCGGCCTACGAGCAGTACTTC.

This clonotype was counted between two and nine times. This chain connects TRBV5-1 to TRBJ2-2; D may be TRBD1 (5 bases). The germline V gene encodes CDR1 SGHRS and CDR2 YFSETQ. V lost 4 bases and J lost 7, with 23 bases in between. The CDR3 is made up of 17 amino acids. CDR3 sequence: CASSPTTNQGSNGELFF. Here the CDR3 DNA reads TGCGCCAGCAGCCCCACCACTAACCAGGGTTCGAACGGGGAGCTGTTTTTT.

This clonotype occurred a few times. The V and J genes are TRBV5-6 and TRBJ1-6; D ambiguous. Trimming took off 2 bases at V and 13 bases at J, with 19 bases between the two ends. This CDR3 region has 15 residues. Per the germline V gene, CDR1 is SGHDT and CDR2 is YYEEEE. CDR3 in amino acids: CASSFGRRITSPLHF. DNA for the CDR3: TGTGCCAGCAGCTTTGGTCGACGGATCACCTCTCCCCTCCACTTT.

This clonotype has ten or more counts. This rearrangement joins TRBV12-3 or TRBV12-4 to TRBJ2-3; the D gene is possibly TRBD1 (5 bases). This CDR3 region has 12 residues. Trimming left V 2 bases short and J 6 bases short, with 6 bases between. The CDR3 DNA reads TGTGCCAGCAGTTTACAGGGTGATACGCAGTATTTT. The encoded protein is CASSLQGDTQYF.

The CDR3: CASSPFGAQAGGNEQFF. DNA for the CDR3: TGTGCCAGCAGTCCTTTCGGGGCCCAAGCGGGAGGGAATGAGCAGTTCTTC. The V and J genes are TRBV7-2 and TRBJ2-1; the match to TRBD2 covers 10 bases. This CDR3 contains 17 residues. After removal of 6 bases from V and 7 bases from J, the junction contained 15 bases not matched to a gene. Per the germline V gene, CDR1 is SGHTA and CDR2 is FQGNSA.